The rows below give T cell receptor beta chains drawn from one sample of a study of cytomegalovirus exposure and HLA in healthy donors. Assay used: immunoSEQ multiplex PCR; TCRdb lists only in-frame clones, some missing. The repertoire holds roughly 60,000 clones, with less than 85% as singletons. Sequencing was performed on PBMCs. The receptors were gathered from a woman aged 25 to 39 in good health and CMV-seronegative. Both conserved end residues are part of each CDR3.

TRBV6-5 | 13 | CASSFNMNTEAFF
TRBV6-5 | 13 | CASKDSSSYEQYF
TRBV19 | 13 | CASTAGGDYEQYF
TRBV7-9 | 16 | CASSPGTALSNYGYTF
TRBV5-1 | 18 | CASSLLTAGTSSYNEQFF
TRBV5-1 | 14 | CASSRDYGPGELFF
TRBV19 | 14 | CVFCKQKAAYGYTF
TRBV29-1 | 13 | CSDKTSGRGTQYF
TRBV5-1 | 15 | CASSLAGTGSGEQFF
TRBV5-6 | 16 | CASSLEGGLYNSPLHF
TRBV12-5 | 16 | CASGLGRVGSGETQYF
TRBV19 | 15 | CATKFGNSINQPQHF
TRBV30 | 16 | CAWDPLGTDLNYGYTF
TRBV28 | 15 | CASSSPGTGMGEQYF
TRBV9 | 17 | CASSAINPGQGGGEQYF
TRBV15 | 14 | CATSRDIQQETQYF
TRBV6-6 | 16 | CASSYQTGLNNQPQHF
TRBV27 | 15 | CASSGLAGATDTQYF
TRBV6-1 | 15 | CASTVTGGSNEKLFF
TRBV19 | 15 | CASSMTSGSTGELFF
TRBV5-4 | 14 | CASSLPAGRDTQYF
TRBV19 | 12 | CASSMSGGEQYF